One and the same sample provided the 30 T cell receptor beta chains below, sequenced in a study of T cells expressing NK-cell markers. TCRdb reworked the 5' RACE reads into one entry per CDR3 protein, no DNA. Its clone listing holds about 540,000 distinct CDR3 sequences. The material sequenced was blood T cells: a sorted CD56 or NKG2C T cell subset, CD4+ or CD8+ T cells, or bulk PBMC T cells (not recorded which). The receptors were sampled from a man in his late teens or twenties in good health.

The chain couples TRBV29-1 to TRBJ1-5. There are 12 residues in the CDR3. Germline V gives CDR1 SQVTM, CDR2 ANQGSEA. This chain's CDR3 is CSVTLMDQPQHF.

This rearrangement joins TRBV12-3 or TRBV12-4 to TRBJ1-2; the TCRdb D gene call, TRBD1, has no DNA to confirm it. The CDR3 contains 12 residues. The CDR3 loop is CASSRDGYGYTF.

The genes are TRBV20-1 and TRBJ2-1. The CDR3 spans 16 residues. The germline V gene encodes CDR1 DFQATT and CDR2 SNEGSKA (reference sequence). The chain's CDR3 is CSAPSDSPSSYNEQFF.

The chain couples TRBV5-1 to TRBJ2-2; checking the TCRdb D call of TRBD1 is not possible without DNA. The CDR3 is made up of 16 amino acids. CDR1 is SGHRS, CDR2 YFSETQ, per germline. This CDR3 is CASSPSAGGHTGELFF.

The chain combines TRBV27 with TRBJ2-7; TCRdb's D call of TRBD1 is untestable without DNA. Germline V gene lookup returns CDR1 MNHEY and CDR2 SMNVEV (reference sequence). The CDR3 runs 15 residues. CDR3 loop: CASSPTTWGPYEQYF.

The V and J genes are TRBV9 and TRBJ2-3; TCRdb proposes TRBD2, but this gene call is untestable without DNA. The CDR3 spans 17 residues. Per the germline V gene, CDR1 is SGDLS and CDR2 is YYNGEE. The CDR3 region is CASSHPRLPTSTDTQYF.

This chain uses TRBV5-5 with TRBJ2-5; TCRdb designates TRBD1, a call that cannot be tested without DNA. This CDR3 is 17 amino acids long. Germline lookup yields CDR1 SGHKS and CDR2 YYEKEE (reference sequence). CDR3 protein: CASSLVGTGDILETQYF. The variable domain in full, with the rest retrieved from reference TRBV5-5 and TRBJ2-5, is DAGVTQSPTHLIKTRGQQVTLRCSPISGHKSVSWYQQVLGQGPQFIFQYYEKEERGRGNFPDRFSARQFPNYSSELNVNALLLGDSALYLCASSLVGTGDILETQYFGPGTRLLVL.

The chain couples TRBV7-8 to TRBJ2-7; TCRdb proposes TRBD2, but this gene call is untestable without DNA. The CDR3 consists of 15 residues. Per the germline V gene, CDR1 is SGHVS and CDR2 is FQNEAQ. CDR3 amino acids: CASSPGLAGFYEQYF.

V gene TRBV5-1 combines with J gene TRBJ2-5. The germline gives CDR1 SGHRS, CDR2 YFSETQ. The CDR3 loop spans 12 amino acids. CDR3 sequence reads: CASSLQQETQYF.

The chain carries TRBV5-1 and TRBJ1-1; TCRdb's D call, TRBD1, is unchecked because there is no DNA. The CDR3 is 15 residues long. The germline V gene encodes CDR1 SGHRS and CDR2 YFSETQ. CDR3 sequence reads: CASSLATDSNTEAFF.

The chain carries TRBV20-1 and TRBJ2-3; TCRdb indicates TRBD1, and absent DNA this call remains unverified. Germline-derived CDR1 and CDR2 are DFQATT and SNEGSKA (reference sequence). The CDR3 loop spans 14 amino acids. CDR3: CSAKVTGAADTQYF.

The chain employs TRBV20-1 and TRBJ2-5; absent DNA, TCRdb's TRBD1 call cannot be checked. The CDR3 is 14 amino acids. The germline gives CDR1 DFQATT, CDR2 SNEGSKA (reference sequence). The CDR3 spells CSANPGQFKETQYF.

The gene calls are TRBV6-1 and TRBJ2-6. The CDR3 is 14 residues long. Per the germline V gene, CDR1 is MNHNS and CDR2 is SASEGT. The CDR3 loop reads CARQRSSGANVLTF.

CDR3 in amino acids: CASSLDIGVGSFHEQFF. V is TRBV7-9 and J is TRBJ2-1. Germline V lookup: CDR1 SEHNR, CDR2 FQNEAQ (reference sequence). CDR3 length: 17 amino acids.

The CDR3 reads CASSFTRDRGGDTQYF. The V gene is TRBV5-1, the J gene TRBJ2-3; TCRdb names TRBD1, which stays unverified in the absence of DNA. The CDR3 covers 16 residues. Germline V gene sequence: CDR1 SGHRS, CDR2 YFSETQ.

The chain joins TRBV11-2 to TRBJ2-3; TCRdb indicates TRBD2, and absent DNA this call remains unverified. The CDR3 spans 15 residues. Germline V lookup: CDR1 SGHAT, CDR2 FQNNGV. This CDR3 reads CASSLGTRSTDTQYF.

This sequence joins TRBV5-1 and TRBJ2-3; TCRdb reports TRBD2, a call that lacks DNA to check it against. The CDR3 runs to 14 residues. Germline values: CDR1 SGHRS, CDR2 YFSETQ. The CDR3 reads CASTWSGSANTQYF.

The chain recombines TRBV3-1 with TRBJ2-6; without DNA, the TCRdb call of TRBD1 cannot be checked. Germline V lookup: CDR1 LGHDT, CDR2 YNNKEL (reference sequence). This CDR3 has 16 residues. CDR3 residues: CASRDRALSGANVLTF.

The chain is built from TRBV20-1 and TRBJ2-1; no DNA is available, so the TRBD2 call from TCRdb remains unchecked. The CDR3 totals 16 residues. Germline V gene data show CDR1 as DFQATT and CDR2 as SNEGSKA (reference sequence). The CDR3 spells CSARPPTGTSGLRLFF.

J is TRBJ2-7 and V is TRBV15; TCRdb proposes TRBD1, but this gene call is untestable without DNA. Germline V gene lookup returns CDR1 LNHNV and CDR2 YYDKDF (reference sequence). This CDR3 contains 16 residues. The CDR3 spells CATSRGGGLSSYEQYF.

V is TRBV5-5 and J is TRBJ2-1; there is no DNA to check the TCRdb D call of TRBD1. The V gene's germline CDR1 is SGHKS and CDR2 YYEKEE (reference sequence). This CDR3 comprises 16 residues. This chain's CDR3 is CASSLAGTGGMGEQFF.

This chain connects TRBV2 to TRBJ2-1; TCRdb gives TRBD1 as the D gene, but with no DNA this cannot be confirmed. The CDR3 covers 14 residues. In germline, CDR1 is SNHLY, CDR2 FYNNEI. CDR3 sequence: CASSEVRGLNEQFF.

CDR3 residues: CASTPGGLDSPLHF. This chain connects TRBV12-3 or TRBV12-4 to TRBJ1-6. The CDR3 runs 14 residues.

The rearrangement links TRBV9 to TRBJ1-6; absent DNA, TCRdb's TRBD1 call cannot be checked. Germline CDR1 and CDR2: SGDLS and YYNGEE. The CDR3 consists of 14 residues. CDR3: CASSDRDSTSPLHF.

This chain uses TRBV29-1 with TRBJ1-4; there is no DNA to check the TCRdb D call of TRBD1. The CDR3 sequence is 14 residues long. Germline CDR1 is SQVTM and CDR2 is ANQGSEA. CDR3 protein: CSVGDNRGHEKLFF. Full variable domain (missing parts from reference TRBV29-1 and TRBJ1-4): SAVISQKPSRDICQRGTSLTIQCQVDSQVTMMFWYRQQPGQSLTLIATANQGSEATYESGFVIDKFPISRPNLTFSTLTVSNMSPEDSSIYLCSVGDNRGHEKLFFGSGTQLSVL.

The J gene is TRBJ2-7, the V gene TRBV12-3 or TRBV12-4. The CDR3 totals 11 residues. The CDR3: CASSLDYEQYF.

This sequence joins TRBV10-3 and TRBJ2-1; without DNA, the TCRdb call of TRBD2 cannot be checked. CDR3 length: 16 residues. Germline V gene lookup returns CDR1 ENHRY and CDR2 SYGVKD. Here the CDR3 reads CAISDGTSGSFYEQFF.

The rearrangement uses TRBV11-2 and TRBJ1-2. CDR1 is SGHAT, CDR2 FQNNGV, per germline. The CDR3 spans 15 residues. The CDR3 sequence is CASSLDWVGSYGYTF.

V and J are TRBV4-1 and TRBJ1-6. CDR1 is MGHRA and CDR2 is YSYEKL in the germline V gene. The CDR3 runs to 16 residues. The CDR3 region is CASSQDLAGSNSPLHF.

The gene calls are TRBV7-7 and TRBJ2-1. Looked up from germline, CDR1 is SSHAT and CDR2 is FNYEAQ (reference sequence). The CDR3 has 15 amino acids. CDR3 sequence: CASSPRDTTYNEQFF.